This is a list of T cell receptor beta chains from one sample in a study of blood T cell repertoires in COVID-19. Using immunoSEQ multiplex PCR, the repertoire was profiled, and TCRdb retains in-frame clones only, with some absent. In the table there are some 300,000 clones, 90% of which are singletons. Source material: PBMCs or T cells enriched from blood (not recorded which). Source of these receptors: a woman in her thirties who had been exposed to COVID-19. CDR3s include the opening cysteine and the closing phenylalanine or tryptophan. The D gene is left open where the match is weak. Part of the rows lack a size; the others show once, few, many or a class for expanded clones.

clone_size,v_call,cdr3_length,d_call,j_call,cdr3_nt,cdr3_aa
-,TRBV5-5,13,-,TRBJ1-1,TGTGCCAGCAGCTTTGTCGTGAACACTGAAGCTTTCTTT,CASSFVVNTEAFF
-,TRBV9,19,TRBD2,TRBJ2-5,TGTGCCAGCAGCGTAGCTACGGGACTAGCGGGGGCTACAAAAGAGACCCAGTACTTC,CASSVATGLAGATKETQYF
few,TRBV11-1,13,-,TRBJ1-1,TGTGCCAGCAGCTTCTCCAGGGACACTGAAGCTTTCTTT,CASSFSRDTEAFF
once,TRBV27,12,-,TRBJ2-1,TGTGCCAGCAGTCAAGCGTACAATGAGCAGTTCTTC,CASSQAYNEQFF
few,TRBV25-1,16,-,TRBJ2-3,TGTGCCAGCAGTGAATATCGGACTGGGAGCACAGATACGCAGTATTTT,CASSEYRTGSTDTQYF
-,TRBV10-3,13,-,TRBJ1-1,TGTGCCATCAGGCCCAGGGGAGACACTGAAGCTTTCTTT,CAIRPRGDTEAFF
-,TRBV7-2,15,TRBD1,TRBJ2-3,TGTGCCAGCAGCTTAATGGGACAGGGAGGAGATACGCAGTATTTT,CASSLMGQGGDTQYF
few,TRBV6-4,13,-,TRBJ2-1,TGTGCCAGCAGTGACAGGTTAGCCGGTGAGCAGTTCTTC,CASSDRLAGEQFF
-,TRBV27,13,-,TRBJ1-2,TGTGCCAGCAGTTTATTCGGGATGGGTGGCTACACCTTC,CASSLFGMGGYTF
-,TRBV2,13,-,TRBJ2-5,TGTGCCAGCGGTCCGGGGGGCGGGAAGACCCAGTACTTC,CASGPGGGKTQYF
once,TRBV27,14,-,TRBJ2-3,TGTGCCAGCAGCGGAGGCGGGCGCACAGATACGCAGTATTTT,CASSGGGRTDTQYF
-,TRBV12-3/TRBV12-4,11,-,TRBJ1-1,TGTGCCAGCAGTTTAGGGACACAAGCTTTCTTT,CASSLGTQAFF
-,TRBV28,14,-,TRBJ2-5,TGTGCCAGCAGTTTAAGAGGGCCCCAAGAGACCCAGTACTTC,CASSLRGPQETQYF
-,TRBV19,14,TRBD2,TRBJ2-1,TGTGCCAGTAGCTTCGGGACTAGCCCCGATCACCTGTTCTTC,CASSFGTSPDHLFF
-,TRBV13,15,TRBD1,TRBJ1-2,TGTGCCAGCAGCACCCAGGGACAGGGAGGCTATGGCTACACCTTC,CASSTQGQGGYGYTF
-,TRBV5-8,14,-,TRBJ2-3,TGTGCCGCTCGGACAGCTTACATGGGCGATACGCAGTATTTT,CAARTAYMGDTQYF
-,TRBV5-1,16,-,TRBJ2-2,TGCGCCAGCAGCTTGGAAACAGGGTCGAACACCGGGGAGCTGTTTTTT,CASSLETGSNTGELFF
-,TRBV5-1,16,TRBD1,TRBJ1-1,TGCGCCAGCAGCTTGGCCGGACAGGGGTTTAACACTGAAGCTTTCTTT,CASSLAGQGFNTEAFF
few,TRBV3-1/TRBV3-2,17,-,TRBJ1-3,TGTGCCAGCAGCCAAGATCCCTGGACAGTCACGGGAAACACCATATATTTT,CASSQDPWTVTGNTIYF
-,TRBV25-1,13,-,TRBJ1-2,TGTGCCAGCCTCCGGACAGTCAGAGAGGGCTACACCTTC,CASLRTVREGYTF
-,TRBV2,12,TRBD1,TRBJ1-1,TGTGCCAGCAGTACAGGGGGCCCTGAAGCTTTCTTT,CASSTGGPEAFF
-,TRBV5-1,15,-,TRBJ2-1,TGCGCCAGCAGCCTACCCGGGGGGCCCTACAATGAGCAGTTCTTC,CASSLPGGPYNEQFF
few,TRBV4-2,16,-,TRBJ1-4,TGTGCCAGCAGCCATACCGGGACACAGACGAATGAAAAACTGTTTTTT,CASSHTGTQTNEKLFF
-,TRBV5-6,18,-,TRBJ2-7,TGTGCCAGCAGCATTGCCTCCTTGCTCCCTAGATTCTCCTACGAGCAGTACTTC,CASSIASLLPRFSYEQYF
-,TRBV12-3/TRBV12-4,13,-,TRBJ1-1,TGTGCCAGCAGTTTAGCAGGGGGGGTTGAAGCTTTCTTT,CASSLAGGVEAFF
once,TRBV30,14,-,TRBJ1-5,TGTGCCTGGAGCGGGGGAGGGGCCGATCAGCCCCAGCATTTT,CAWSGGGADQPQHF
-,TRBV5-6,17,TRBD1,TRBJ1-2,TGTGCCAGCAGCTTGGCGACAGGGGGTGGAAACAACTATGGCTACACCTTC,CASSLATGGGNNYGYTF